This T cell receptor beta chain was documented in a study of blood T cell repertoires in COVID-19. Overall study: Sites in the United States, Italy and Spain provided acute and convalescent COVID-19 samples.

The CDR3 sequence is 14 residues long. The V end was cut by 6 bases, the J end by 7 bases, with 16 bases between. Germline CDR1 and CDR2: LNHDA and SQIVND (reference sequence). Produced via immunoSEQ multiplex PCR; TCRdb's table is partial and in-frame only. The table lists about 58,000 clones, about 84% of them singletons. The source material was peripheral blood. This chain uses TRBV19 with TRBJ1-5; the D is unclear. The sequence came from a man aged 35 to 55 with active COVID-19. The CDR3 nucleotides are TGTGCCAGTAGGGGGAGGCCGGAGGGCCAGCCCCAGCATTTT. Translation: CASRGRPEGQPQHF.